Below, 13 T cell receptor beta chains from the same sample are listed, as sequenced in a study of blood T cell repertoires in COVID-19. The data were produced by immunoSEQ multiplex PCR, yet TCRdb's version contains in-frame clones alone and is incomplete. The table includes approximately 230,000 clones, about 80% detected once. Sequenced sample: PBMCs or T cells enriched from blood (not recorded which). The receptors originated from a man aged 40-49 years who had recovered from COVID-19.

CDR3 loop: CAISERTDSYEQYF. CDR3 nucleotides: TGTGCCATCAGTGAAAGGACTGACTCCTACGAGCAGTACTTC. The chain uses TRBV10-3 and TRBJ2-7, with D perhaps TRBD2 (5 bases). CDR1 is ENHRY and CDR2 is SYGVKD in the germline V gene. The V end lost 3 bases, the J end lost 0 bases, and 9 bases lay between the germline ends. The CDR3 has 14 residues.

The rearrangement joins TRBV20-1 to TRBJ1-5, with D uncertain. Germline V gene data show CDR1 as DFQATT and CDR2 as SNEGSKA (reference sequence). This CDR3 spans 11 amino acids. The V end was cut by 7 bases, the J end by 2 bases, with 6 bases between. The CDR3 spells CSVSGNQPQHF. The CDR3 coding sequence is TGCAGTGTCAGTGGCAATCAGCCCCAGCATTTT.

This clone was counted between two and nine times. The chain joins TRBV7-3 to TRBJ2-3; 14 bases agree with TRBD2. The germline V gene encodes CDR1 SGHTA and CDR2 FQGTGA. This CDR3 contains 16 residues. J gave up 6 bases and V 5 bases, and 7 bases lay outside the gene matches. CDR3 sequence: CASSRGLAGVRDTQYF. CDR3 nucleotides: TGTGCCAGCAGCCGGGGACTAGCGGGAGTCAGGGATACGCAGTATTTT.

The J gene is TRBJ1-1, the V gene TRBV18; 9 bases line up with TRBD1. The ends lost 1 base at V and 0 bases at J; junction bases unmatched: 6. The germline V gene encodes CDR1 KGHSH and CDR2 LQKENI. The CDR3 sequence is 17 residues long. The CDR3 loop is CASSPQWTGAMNTEAFF. The CDR3 nucleotides are TGTGCCAGCTCACCACAGTGGACAGGGGCTATGAACACTGAAGCTTTCTTT.

This clone was seen only once. The V gene is TRBV7-2, the J gene TRBJ1-1, with 8 bases that match TRBD1. V trimming: 4 bases; J trimming: 4 bases; junction bases outside the gene matches: 8. This CDR3 has 15 amino acids. Per germline, CDR1 SGHTA and CDR2 FQGNSA. CDR3: CASSYSQGAGTEAFF. The DNA of the CDR3 is TGTGCCAGCAGCTACTCGCAGGGGGCGGGCACTGAAGCTTTCTTT. Full variable domain (rest looked up from reference TRBV7-2 and TRBJ1-1): GAGVSQSPSNKVTEKGKDVELRCDPISGHTALYWYRQSLGQGLEFLIYFQGNSAPDKSGLPSDRFSAERTGGSVSTLTIQRTQQEDSAVYLCASSYSQGAGTEAFFGQGTRLTVV.

The chain couples TRBV2 to TRBJ1-2; TRBD1 matches at 9 bases. The V gene's germline CDR1 is SNHLY and CDR2 FYNNEI. The CDR3 loop spans 14 amino acids. V shed 7 bases and J 2 bases; nucleotides not matched to a gene: 5. CDR3 sequence: CASIGTGKNYGYTF. CDR3 coding DNA: TGTGCCAGCATCGGGACAGGGAAAAACTATGGCTACACCTTC.

J is TRBJ2-7 and V is TRBV7-3; 9 bases match TRBD1. The ends lost 6 bases at V and 4 bases at J; junction bases unmatched: 13. This CDR3 region has 16 residues. Germline-derived CDR1 and CDR2 are SGHTA and FQGTGA. Written as DNA, the CDR3 is TGTGCCAGCAGTTCTACCCCCGGGACAGGGAAATACGAGCAGTACTTC. Amino acids: CASSSTPGTGKYEQYF. The variable domain in full, with the rest retrieved from reference TRBV7-3 and TRBJ2-7, is GAGVSQTPSNKVTEKGKYVELRCDPISGHTALYWYRQSLGQGPEFLIYFQGTGAADDSGLPNDRFFAVRPEGSVSTLKIQRTERGDSAVYLCASSSTPGTGKYEQYFGPGTRLTVT.

The V call is TRBV28, the J call TRBJ1-3; D not certain. Germline-derived CDR1 and CDR2 are MDHEN and SYDVKM. With 7 bases removed from V and 2 bases from J, the gap between germline ends came to 12 bases. The CDR3 covers 14 residues. CDR3 DNA sequence: TGTGCCAGCATCCCCCCAGGCCCTGGAAACACCATATATTTT. This sequence encodes CASIPPGPGNTIYF.

The rearrangement uses TRBV27 and TRBJ2-5; 7 bases agree with TRBD2. The CDR3 totals 14 residues. The V segment lost 7 bases and the J segment 1 base; nucleotides outside the gene matches: 6. Germline values: CDR1 MNHEY, CDR2 SMNVEV (reference sequence). The CDR3 DNA reads as TGTGCCAGCAATGGGGGGGGTTTCCAAGAGACCCAGTACTTC. As protein: CASNGGGFQETQYF.

J is TRBJ1-1 and V is TRBV27, with TRBD1 identical over 8 bases. CDR1 MNHEY and CDR2 SMNVEV come from the germline V gene (reference sequence). V lost 3 bases, J lost 1 base, and 4 bases stayed unmatched. There are 15 residues in the CDR3. In DNA, the CDR3 is TGTGCCAGCAGTTTCCCGGGGACAGGGAACACTGAAGCTTTCTTT. Amino acids: CASSFPGTGNTEAFF.

In this sample, this clone turned up a few times. V is TRBV9 and J is TRBJ1-2, with 7 bases that match TRBD1. V gave up 4 bases and J gave up 8 bases; unmatched junction bases: 5. This CDR3 is built from 12 residues. The germline gives CDR1 SGDLS, CDR2 YYNGEE. In DNA, the CDR3 is TGTGCCAGCAGCAGGGACAGCAAAGGCTACACCTTC. Protein: CASSRDSKGYTF.

This clone has more than one count but fewer than ten. This CDR3 reads CASSLPSGGASLSDEQFF. CDR3 DNA: TGTGCCAGCAGTTTACCTAGCGGGGGGGCGAGTCTTTCTGATGAGCAGTTCTTC. The chain combines TRBV7-2 with TRBJ2-1, with 12 bases matching TRBD2. CDR1 is SGHTA, CDR2 FQGNSA, per germline. V gave up 6 bases and J gave up 8 bases; unmatched junction bases: 17. This CDR3 region has 18 residues.

This chain connects TRBV11-3 to TRBJ2-1; D is unresolved. Per the germline V gene, CDR1 is SGHNT and CDR2 is YENEEA. Trimming shortened V by 5 bases and J by 5 bases, and 4 bases separated the two germline ends. The CDR3 extends over 11 amino acids. For the CDR3, the DNA is TGTGCCAGCAGCCAGAACAATGAGCAGTTCTTC. This codes for CASSQNNEQFF.